A selection of T cell receptor beta chains follows, all from one sample in a study of T cells after yellow fever vaccination. TCRdb passed the 5' RACE reads through MiXCR, listing each CDR3 protein once. The table includes 400,000 or so distinct CDR3 sequences, approximately 5.7% detected once. Here the sequenced sample was PBMCs, taken 5 days after the yellow fever booster vaccination. The receptors were gathered from a man aged 25 to 45 who received the YFV17D yellow fever vaccine. The CDR3 runs from the conserved cysteine through the conserved F or W. Fields, in order: V gene, clone size, J gene, D gene, CDR3 protein, CDR3 DNA. D genes are given only for firm matches. Some rows mark clone size as missing; the rest say once, few, many or name a class of expanded clone.

V: TRBV27
size: few
J: TRBJ2-7
D: TRBD1
CDR3: CASGQGGTSLSYEQYF
DNA: TGTGCCAGTGGACAGGGGGGAACTTCCCTCTCCTACGAGCAGTACTTC

V: TRBV19
size: .
J: TRBJ2-1
D: .
CDR3: CASTPSGSSYNEQFF
DNA: TGTGCCAGTACCCCCTCCGGGAGCTCCTACAATGAGCAGTTCTTC

V: TRBV28
size: .
J: TRBJ2-7
D: TRBD1
CDR3: CASSLRDRDHYEQYF
DNA: TGTGCCAGCAGTTTAAGGGACAGGGATCACTACGAGCAGTACTTC

V: TRBV4-3
size: .
J: TRBJ1-2
D: TRBD1
CDR3: CASSRDRGLDGYTF
DNA: TGCGCCAGCAGCCGGGACAGGGGGCTCGATGGCTACACCTTC

V: TRBV11-2
size: few
J: TRBJ2-7
D: .
CDR3: CASSKGHPSSYEQYF
DNA: TGTGCCAGCAGCAAGGGACACCCGAGCTCCTACGAGCAGTACTTC

V: TRBV7-2
size: many
J: TRBJ2-2
D: .
CDR3: CASSLEGIMAGELFF
DNA: TGTGCCAGCAGCTTGGAGGGGATCATGGCCGGGGAGCTGTTTTTT

V: TRBV25-1
size: many
J: TRBJ2-1
D: TRBD2
CDR3: CASSKTGTTNEQFF
DNA: TGTGCCAGCAGTAAAACCGGGACTACCAATGAGCAGTTCTTC

V: TRBV6-2/TRBV6-3
size: .
J: TRBJ2-2
D: TRBD2
CDR3: CASSSLAGEGTGELFF
DNA: TGTGCCAGCAGTTCCCTAGCGGGAGAGGGCACCGGGGAGCTGTTTTTT

V: TRBV7-2
size: .
J: TRBJ2-1
D: .
CDR3: CASSLRQDYEQFF
DNA: TGTGCCAGCAGCTTACGACAGGACTATGAGCAGTTCTTC

V: TRBV13
size: .
J: TRBJ2-4
D: TRBD1
CDR3: CASSSTIQGADIQYF
DNA: TGTGCCAGCAGCTCCACCATACAGGGGGCGGACATTCAGTACTTC

V: TRBV20-1
size: few
J: TRBJ2-1
D: .
CDR3: CSVRQEGAEQFF
DNA: TGCAGTGTCCGCCAAGAGGGAGCTGAGCAGTTCTTC

V: TRBV3-1
size: many
J: TRBJ1-1
D: .
CDR3: CASSQDLSTRGVFTEAFF
DNA: TGTGCCAGCAGCCAAGATCTAAGCACCCGGGGGGTTTTCACTGAAGCTTTCTTT

V: TRBV28
size: many
J: TRBJ1-6
D: .
CDR3: CASTITGIAGSPLHF
DNA: TGTGCCAGCACTATTACTGGCATAGCAGGTTCACCCCTCCACTTT

V: TRBV28
size: many
J: TRBJ2-7
D: .
CDR3: CASSTPGRNYEQYF
DNA: TGTGCCAGCTCCACGCCGGGACGGAACTACGAGCAGTACTTC

V: TRBV7-2
size: many
J: TRBJ2-7
D: .
CDR3: CASSPQWVGNGPYEQYF
DNA: TGTGCCAGCAGCCCCCAGTGGGTGGGCAATGGGCCCTACGAGCAGTACTTC

V: TRBV3-1
size: few
J: TRBJ1-2
D: .
CDR3: CASSQDGGGRSYTF
DNA: TGTGCCAGCAGCCAAGATGGGGGGGGCCGCAGCTACACCTTC

V: TRBV14
size: few
J: TRBJ1-2
D: .
CDR3: CASRISGKIYGYTF
DNA: TGTGCCAGCAGAATCAGCGGGAAAATCTATGGCTACACCTTC

V: TRBV10-3
size: few
J: TRBJ2-2
D: .
CDR3: CAISEAGTNTGELFF
DNA: TGTGCCATCAGTGAGGCGGGCACGAACACCGGGGAGCTGTTTTTT

V: TRBV5-4
size: .
J: TRBJ2-7
D: TRBD1
CDR3: CASSGPGQGIYEQYF
DNA: TGTGCCAGCAGCGGGCCGGGACAGGGGATCTACGAGCAGTACTTC

V: TRBV11-2
size: .
J: TRBJ2-1
D: .
CDR3: CASSPAVAVRVNEQFF
DNA: TGTGCCAGCAGCCCAGCCGTAGCGGTCCGTGTCAATGAGCAGTTCTTC

V: TRBV4-3
size: .
J: TRBJ2-3
D: .
CDR3: CASSQDSVGSTDTQYF
DNA: TGCGCCAGCAGCCAAGACTCAGTGGGCAGCACAGATACGCAGTATTTT

V: TRBV20-1
size: many
J: TRBJ2-7
D: .
CDR3: CSAKRPQLTYEQYF
DNA: TGCAGTGCTAAGCGCCCTCAACTAACCTACGAGCAGTACTTC

V: TRBV20-1
size: many
J: TRBJ1-1
D: TRBD1
CDR3: CSARSPRTGQAFF
DNA: TGCAGTGCTAGAAGCCCTAGGACAGGGCAAGCTTTCTTT

V: TRBV7-2
size: many
J: TRBJ1-5
D: TRBD1
CDR3: CASSLVQGGQPQHF
DNA: TGTGCCAGCAGCTTAGTCCAGGGGGGTCAGCCCCAGCATTTT

V: TRBV14
size: many
J: TRBJ2-1
D: .
CDR3: CASSRGAGYEQFF
DNA: TGTGCCAGCAGCCGGGGAGCGGGTTACGAGCAGTTCTTC

V: TRBV7-2
size: many
J: TRBJ2-1
D: TRBD1
CDR3: CASSYPQLTDGGQGVVVEQFF
DNA: TGTGCCAGCAGTTACCCACAGCTTACTGATGGTGGACAGGGGGTTGTGGTTGAGCAGTTCTTC

V: TRBV2
size: few
J: TRBJ2-3
D: TRBD2
CDR3: CASMSDLAGDTQYF
DNA: TGTGCCAGCATGTCGGATCTAGCGGGGGATACGCAGTATTTT

V: TRBV7-2
size: few
J: TRBJ2-1
D: TRBD2
CDR3: CASSQVGDYYNEQFF
DNA: TGTGCCAGCAGTCAGGTTGGGGACTATTACAATGAGCAGTTCTTC

V: TRBV27
size: .
J: TRBJ2-7
D: .
CDR3: CASSRDDGDEQYF
DNA: TGTGCCAGCTCAAGGGACGACGGGGACGAGCAGTACTTC

V: TRBV3-1
size: .
J: TRBJ2-2
D: .
CDR3: CASSQASTTGELFF
DNA: TGTGCCAGCAGCCAAGCTAGCACCACCGGGGAGCTGTTTTTT

V: TRBV7-9
size: few
J: TRBJ2-1
D: .
CDR3: CASSHQDTSYNEQFF
DNA: TGTGCCAGCAGCCACCAAGACACCTCCTACAATGAGCAGTTCTTC

V: TRBV5-1
size: .
J: TRBJ1-2
D: TRBD1
CDR3: CASSLGQGAVYGYTF
DNA: TGCGCCAGCAGCTTGGGACAGGGGGCGGTCTATGGCTACACCTTC

V: TRBV6-5
size: .
J: TRBJ1-6
D: TRBD1
CDR3: CASRQGARPLHF
DNA: TGTGCCAGCAGACAGGGGGCGAGACCCCTCCACTTT

V: TRBV12-3/TRBV12-4
size: .
J: TRBJ2-1
D: TRBD2
CDR3: CASSPTGGENYNEQFF
DNA: TGTGCCAGCAGTCCCACGGGAGGTGAAAACTACAATGAGCAGTTCTTC

V: TRBV7-9
size: many
J: TRBJ2-7
D: .
CDR3: CASTRLNYEQYF
DNA: TGTGCCAGCACCAGGCTGAATTACGAGCAGTACTTC

V: TRBV20-1
size: once
J: TRBJ2-7
D: TRBD2
CDR3: CSAPGGIAGAAYEQYF
DNA: TGCAGTGCCCCTGGGGGAATAGCGGGAGCGGCTTACGAGCAGTACTTC

V: TRBV7-9
size: .
J: TRBJ2-3
D: .
CDR3: CASGDTTYTDTQYF
DNA: TGTGCCAGCGGGGACACTACGTACACAGATACGCAGTATTTT

V: TRBV20-1
size: many
J: TRBJ2-7
D: .
CDR3: CSASALGLPYEQYF
DNA: TGCAGTGCTAGCGCCTTAGGACTGCCCTACGAGCAGTACTTC

V: TRBV5-1
size: few
J: TRBJ2-5
D: TRBD1
CDR3: CASSSRQGETQYF
DNA: TGCGCCAGCAGCTCCCGACAGGGAGAGACCCAGTACTTC

V: TRBV6-5
size: many
J: TRBJ2-1
D: .
CDR3: CASSYSRRKGHNEQFF
DNA: TGTGCCAGCAGTTACTCCCGGCGGAAAGGGCACAATGAGCAGTTCTTC

V: TRBV4-2
size: .
J: TRBJ2-3
D: TRBD2
CDR3: CASSQPGGSADTQYF
DNA: TGTGCCAGCAGCCAACCCGGGGGGAGCGCAGATACGCAGTATTTT

V: TRBV3-1
size: many
J: TRBJ2-7
D: TRBD2
CDR3: CASSLRGGRIYEQYF
DNA: TGTGCCAGCAGCCTACGGGGGGGGCGGATTTACGAGCAGTACTTC

V: TRBV10-2
size: .
J: TRBJ1-1
D: .
CDR3: CASRLGTVNTEAFF
DNA: TGCGCCAGCAGACTCGGGACGGTGAACACTGAAGCTTTCTTT

V: TRBV20-1
size: few
J: TRBJ2-3
D: .
CDR3: CKIDTGGGSTDTQYF
DNA: TGCAAGATAGACACAGGCGGAGGGAGCACAGATACGCAGTATTTT

V: TRBV7-8
size: .
J: TRBJ2-4
D: .
CDR3: CASAVNLAKNIQYF
DNA: TGTGCCAGTGCCGTTAACCTAGCCAAAAACATTCAGTACTTC

V: TRBV7-6
size: once
J: TRBJ2-5
D: .
CDR3: CASSLGVEEETQYF
DNA: TGTGCCAGCAGCTTGGGGGTCGAGGAAGAGACCCAGTACTTC

V: TRBV12-3/TRBV12-4
size: many
J: TRBJ2-5
D: TRBD1
CDR3: CASSLMDRGLETQYF
DNA: TGTGCCAGCAGTTTAATGGACAGGGGGCTCGAGACCCAGTACTTC

V: TRBV5-1
size: few
J: TRBJ2-1
D: .
CDR3: CASSLVVSGQDEQFF
DNA: TGCGCCAGCAGCTTGGTTGTTAGCGGACAAGATGAGCAGTTCTTC

V: TRBV27
size: many
J: TRBJ2-5
D: TRBD2
CDR3: CASSSPGTSGRETQYF
DNA: TGTGCCAGCAGTTCCCCCGGGACTAGCGGGAGAGAGACCCAGTACTTC

V: TRBV7-2
size: many
J: TRBJ2-7
D: .
CDR3: CASKGGGKNYEQYF
DNA: TGTGCCAGCAAAGGGGGCGGGAAAAACTACGAGCAGTACTTC

V: TRBV7-6
size: many
J: TRBJ2-7
D: TRBD1
CDR3: CASRSGQGLEQYF
DNA: TGTGCCAGTCGGTCGGGACAGGGGCTCGAGCAGTACTTC

V: TRBV20-1
size: .
J: TRBJ1-1
D: .
CDR3: CSASGPGDPGAYTEAFF
DNA: TGCAGTGCTAGTGGGCCCGGGGATCCGGGGGCTTACACTGAAGCTTTCTTT

V: TRBV12-3/TRBV12-4
size: few
J: TRBJ2-2
D: .
CDR3: CASSLAGPNTGELFF
DNA: TGTGCCAGCAGTTTAGCGGGACCCAACACCGGGGAGCTGTTTTTT

V: TRBV12-3/TRBV12-4
size: .
J: TRBJ2-5
D: .
CDR3: CASSSVPVRETQYF
DNA: TGTGCCAGCAGTTCGGTACCAGTCAGAGAGACCCAGTACTTC

V: TRBV7-9
size: few
J: TRBJ2-7
D: TRBD1
CDR3: CASARTGSYEQYF
DNA: TGTGCCAGCGCAAGGACAGGGAGCTACGAGCAGTACTTC

V: TRBV9
size: many
J: TRBJ2-5
D: .
CDR3: CASSVGDFGETQYF
DNA: TGTGCCAGCAGCGTAGGGGACTTTGGAGAGACCCAGTACTTC